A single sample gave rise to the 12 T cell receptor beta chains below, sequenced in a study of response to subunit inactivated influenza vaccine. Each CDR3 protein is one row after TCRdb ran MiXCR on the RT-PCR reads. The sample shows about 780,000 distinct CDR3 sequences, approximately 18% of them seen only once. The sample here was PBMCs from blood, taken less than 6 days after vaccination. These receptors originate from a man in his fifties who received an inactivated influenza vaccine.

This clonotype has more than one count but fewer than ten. The CDR3 here is CASWGASSGRAGEQFF. The CDR3 DNA is TGTGCCAGCTGGGGGGCGTCTAGCGGGAGGGCCGGTGAGCAGTTCTTC. The genes are TRBV6-1 and TRBJ2-1; TRBD2 matches at 12 bases. V trimming: 8 bases; J trimming: 9 bases; junction bases outside the gene matches: 14. CDR1 and CDR2 (germline): MNHNS, SASEGT. This CDR3 region has 16 residues.

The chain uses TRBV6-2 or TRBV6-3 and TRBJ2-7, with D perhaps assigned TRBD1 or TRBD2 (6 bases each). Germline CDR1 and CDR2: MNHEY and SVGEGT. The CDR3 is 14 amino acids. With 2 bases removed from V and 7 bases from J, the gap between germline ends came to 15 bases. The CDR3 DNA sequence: TGTGCCAGCAGTTACACCCGGGGGCAACGTGAGCAGTACTTC. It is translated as CASSYTRGQREQYF.

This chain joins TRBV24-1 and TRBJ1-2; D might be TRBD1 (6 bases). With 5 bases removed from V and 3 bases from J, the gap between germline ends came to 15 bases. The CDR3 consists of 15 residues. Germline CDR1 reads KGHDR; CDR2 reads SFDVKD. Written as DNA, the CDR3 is TGTGCCACCAGTGCGTCGGAGAGGGGGGACTATGGCTACACCTTC. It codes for CATSASERGDYGYTF.

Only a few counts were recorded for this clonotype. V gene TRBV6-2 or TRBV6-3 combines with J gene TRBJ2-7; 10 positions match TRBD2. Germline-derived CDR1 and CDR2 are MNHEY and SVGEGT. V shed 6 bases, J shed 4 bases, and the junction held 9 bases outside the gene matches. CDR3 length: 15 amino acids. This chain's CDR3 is CASSPLGAGGYEQYF. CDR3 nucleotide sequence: TGTGCCAGCAGCCCGCTCGGAGCGGGAGGGTACGAGCAGTACTTC.

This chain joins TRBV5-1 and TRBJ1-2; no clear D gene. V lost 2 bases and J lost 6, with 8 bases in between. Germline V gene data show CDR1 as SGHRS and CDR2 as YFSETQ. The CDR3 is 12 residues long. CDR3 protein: CASSFSGNGYTF. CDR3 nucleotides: TGCGCCAGCAGCTTTTCCGGGAATGGCTACACCTTC.

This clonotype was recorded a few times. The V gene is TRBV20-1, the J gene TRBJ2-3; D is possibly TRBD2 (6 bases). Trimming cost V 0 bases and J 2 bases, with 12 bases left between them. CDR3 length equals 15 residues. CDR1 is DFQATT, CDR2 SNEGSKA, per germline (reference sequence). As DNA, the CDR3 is TGCAGTGCTAGAGATGGTGGGACTCACACAGATACGCAGTATTTT. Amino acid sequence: CSARDGGTHTDTQYF.

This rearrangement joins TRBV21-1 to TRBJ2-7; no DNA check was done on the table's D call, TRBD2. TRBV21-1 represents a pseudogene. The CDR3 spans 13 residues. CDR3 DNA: TGTGCCAGCAGCAAACTTGCGGGCTACGAGCAGTACTTC. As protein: CASSKLAGYEQYF.

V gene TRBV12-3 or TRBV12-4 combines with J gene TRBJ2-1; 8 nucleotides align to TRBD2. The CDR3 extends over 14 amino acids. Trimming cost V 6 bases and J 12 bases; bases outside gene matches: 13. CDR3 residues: CASSGGGGGNGQFF. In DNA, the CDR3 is TGTGCCAGCAGCGGGGGGGGCGGAGGTAACGGGCAGTTCTTC.

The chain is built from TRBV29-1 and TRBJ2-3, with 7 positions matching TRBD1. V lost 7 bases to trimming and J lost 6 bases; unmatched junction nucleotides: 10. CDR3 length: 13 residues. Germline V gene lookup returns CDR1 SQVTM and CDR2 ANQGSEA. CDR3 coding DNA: TGCAGCGCGGGACAGCGGTTGGTGGATACGCAGTATTTT. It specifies CSAGQRLVDTQYF.

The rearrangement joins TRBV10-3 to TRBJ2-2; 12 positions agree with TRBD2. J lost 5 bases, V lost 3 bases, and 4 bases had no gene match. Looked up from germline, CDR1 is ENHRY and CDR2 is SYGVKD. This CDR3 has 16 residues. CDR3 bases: TGTGCCATCAGTGACCGGACTAGCGGGGATACCGGGGAGCTGTTTTTT. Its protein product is CAISDRTSGDTGELFF.

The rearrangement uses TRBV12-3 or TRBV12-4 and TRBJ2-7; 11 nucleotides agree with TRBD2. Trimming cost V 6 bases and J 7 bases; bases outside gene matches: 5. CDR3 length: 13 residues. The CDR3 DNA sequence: TGTGCCAGCAGGCAACTAGCGGGAGAAGAGCAGTACTTC. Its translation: CASRQLAGEEQYF.

In DNA, the CDR3 is TGTGCCAGCAGCTCTGCGGCGTCTGGAAACACCATATATTTT. It encodes CASSSAASGNTIYF. The J gene is TRBJ1-3, the V gene TRBV7-9; D is ambiguous. The CDR3 contains 14 residues. The germline V gene encodes CDR1 SEHNR and CDR2 FQNEAQ (reference sequence). The V end lost 4 bases, the J end lost 1 base, and 8 bases lay between the germline ends.